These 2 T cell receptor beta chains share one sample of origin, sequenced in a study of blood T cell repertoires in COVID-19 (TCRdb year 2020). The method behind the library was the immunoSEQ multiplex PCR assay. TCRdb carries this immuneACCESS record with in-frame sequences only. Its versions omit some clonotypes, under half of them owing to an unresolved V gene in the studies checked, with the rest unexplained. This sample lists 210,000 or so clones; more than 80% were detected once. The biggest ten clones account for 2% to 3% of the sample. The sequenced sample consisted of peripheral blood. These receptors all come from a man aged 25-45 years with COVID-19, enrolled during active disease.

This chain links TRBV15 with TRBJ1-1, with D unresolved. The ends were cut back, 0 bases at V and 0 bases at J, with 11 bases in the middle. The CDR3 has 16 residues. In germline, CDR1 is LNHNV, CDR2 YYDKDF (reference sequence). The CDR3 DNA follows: TGTGCCACCAGCAGAGATGGATCAACTATGAACACTGAAGCTTTCTTT. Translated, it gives CATSRDGSTMNTEAFF.

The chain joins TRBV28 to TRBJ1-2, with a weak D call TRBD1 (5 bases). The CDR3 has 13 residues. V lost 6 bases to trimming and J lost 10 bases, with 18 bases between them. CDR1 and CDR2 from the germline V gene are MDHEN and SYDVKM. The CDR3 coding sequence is TGTGCCAGCAGGAGCGGGGGGGGTTTTGCCTACACCTTC. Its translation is CASRSGGGFAYTF.